These 29 T cell receptor beta chains were all obtained from the same sample, sequenced in a study of cytomegalovirus exposure and HLA in healthy donors. 13 Jbeta primers and 60 Vbeta primers were used for the PCR. Only in-frame clones appear in the TCRdb table, and some are missing; sequencing was by immunoSEQ multiplex PCR. The repertoire holds over 80,000 clones, with 82% as singletons. The sample consisted of PBMCs. These receptors were taken from a man aged 45-60 years in good health and CMV-seronegative.

This chain connects TRBV28 to TRBJ2-1; weak D call: TRBD2 (7 bases). V shed 4 bases and J shed 1 base, with 14 bases lying between them. This CDR3 comprises 16 residues. CDR1 MDHEN and CDR2 SYDVKM come from the germline V gene. Written as DNA, the CDR3 is TGTGCCAGCAGTTCTCCCAGCGGGACATCCTACAATGAGCAGTTCTTC. It specifies CASSSPSGTSYNEQFF.

The CDR3 DNA follows: TGTGCCATCAGTGATCCCGGGACAGGACTTTCCTACGAGCAGTACTTC. This codes for CAISDPGTGLSYEQYF. V is TRBV10-3 and J is TRBJ2-7; 8 nucleotides line up with TRBD1. Losses at the gene ends were 3 bases for V and 1 base for J; bases not matched to a gene: 8. Germline CDR1 is ENHRY and CDR2 is SYGVKD. The CDR3 extends over 16 amino acids.

This chain uses TRBV29-1 with TRBJ1-1; D is uncertain. Germline CDR1 and CDR2: SQVTM and ANQGSEA. The CDR3 contains 11 residues. In nucleotides, the CDR3 is TGCAGTTGGTCGGGTGGGACTGAAGCTTTCTTT. Its translation is CSWSGGTEAFF.

The chain links TRBV27 to TRBJ2-6, with 12 bases fitting TRBD1. The CDR3 is 21 residues long. Trimming at V came to 2 bases and at J to 4 bases, leaving 15 bases not matched to a gene. Germline V gene lookup returns CDR1 MNHEY and CDR2 SMNVEV (reference sequence). The CDR3, as DNA: TGTGCCAGCAGTTTAATCCGGCCTGGGACAGGGGGCTTGGGAGGGGCCAACGTCCTGACTTTC. Translated, it gives CASSLIRPGTGGLGGANVLTF. Full variable domain (rest looked up from reference TRBV27 and TRBJ2-6): EAQVTQNPRYLITVTGKKLTVTCSQNMNHEYMSWYRQDPGLGLRQIYYSMNVEVTDKGDVPEGYKVSRKEKRNFPLILESPSPNQTSLYFCASSLIRPGTGGLGGANVLTFGAGSRLTVL.

In its sample, this clone was seen a few times. This chain joins TRBV5-6 and TRBJ1-5; perhaps TRBD1 as D (6 bases). The CDR3 covers 14 residues. The germline gives CDR1 SGHDT, CDR2 YYEEEE. The V end was cut by 0 bases, the J end by 4 bases, with 8 bases between. CDR3 sequence reads: CASSLDRVNQPQHF. CDR3 coding DNA: TGTGCCAGCAGCTTGGACAGGGTTAATCAGCCCCAGCATTTT.

This chain connects TRBV5-4 to TRBJ2-3, with no clear D. Germline V gene lookup returns CDR1 SGHNT and CDR2 YYREEE (reference sequence). V was pared by 3 bases and J by 0 bases, with 2 bases between. The CDR3 totals 12 residues. The CDR3: CASSSSTDTQYF. In nucleotides, the CDR3 is TGTGCCAGCAGCTCTAGCACAGATACGCAGTATTTT.

This clone was picked up a small number of times. J is TRBJ1-6 and V is TRBV25-1, with 10 bases aligning to TRBD1. Trimming at V came to 8 bases and at J to 7 bases, leaving 11 bases not matched to a gene. The CDR3 spans 16 residues. Per the germline V gene, CDR1 is MGHDK and CDR2 is SYGVNS. CDR3 in amino acids: CASGERQGAWNSPLHF. The CDR3 DNA reads TGTGCCAGCGGCGAGCGACAGGGGGCTTGGAATTCACCCCTCCACTTT.

J is TRBJ1-2 and V is TRBV7-2; 9 positions agree with TRBD1. Germline CDR1 and CDR2: SGHTA and FQGNSA. There are 16 residues in the CDR3. After removal of 5 bases from V and 2 bases from J, the junction contained 9 bases not matched to a gene. The CDR3 nucleotides are TGTGCCAGCAGCCGAGCGCCGGGACAGGGCAACTATGGCTACACCTTC. This gives the protein CASSRAPGQGNYGYTF. The full variable domain, with the rest looked up from reference TRBV7-2 and TRBJ1-2, is GAGVSQSPSNKVTEKGKDVELRCDPISGHTALYWYRQSLGQGLEFLIYFQGNSAPDKSGLPSDRFSAERTGGSVSTLTIQRTQQEDSAVYLCASSRAPGQGNYGYTFGSGTRLTVV.

The chain recombines TRBV6-4 with TRBJ2-7; 7 nucleotides line up with TRBD1. Germline CDR1 MRHNA, CDR2 SNTAGT. Trimming took 2 bases from V and 2 from J; bases not matched to a gene: 21. The CDR3 totals 20 residues. CDR3 DNA sequence: TGTGCCAGCAGTGACCCAGGGCTAGGACAGGATTCCGTTTACCCCTACGAGCAGTACTTC. Its protein product is CASSDPGLGQDSVYPYEQYF.

This clone was picked up one time. The V call is TRBV4-3, the J call TRBJ2-3; D is ambiguous. The CDR3 consists of 15 residues. Trimming took off 1 base at V and 2 bases at J, with 10 bases between the two ends. CDR1 and CDR2 (germline): LGHNA, YSLEER. The chain's CDR3 is CASSQGAGNTDTQYF. The CDR3 DNA reads as TGCGCCAGCAGCCAAGGGGCCGGCAACACAGATACGCAGTATTTT.

J is TRBJ2-3 and V is TRBV19, with TRBD1 identical over 9 bases. The junction had 4 bases not matched to a gene; V was cut back by 6 bases and J by 0 bases. CDR1 is LNHDA, CDR2 SQIVND, per germline (reference sequence). The CDR3 runs to 15 residues. CDR3 loop: CASRTGTGSTDTQYF. For the CDR3, the DNA is TGTGCCAGTAGGACCGGGACAGGGAGCACAGATACGCAGTATTTT. Full variable domain (missing parts from reference TRBV19 and TRBJ2-3): DGGITQSPKYLFRKEGQNVTLSCEQNLNHDAMYWYRQDPGQGLRLIYYSQIVNDFQKGDIAEGYSVSREKKESFPLTVTSAQKNPTAFYLCASRTGTGSTDTQYFGPGTRLTVL.

The chain is built from TRBV25-1 and TRBJ2-3; D call uncertain. The CDR3 is made up of 14 amino acids. V lost 4 bases and J lost 3, with 11 bases in between. Germline V gives CDR1 MGHDK, CDR2 SYGVNS. The chain's CDR3 is CASSALAATDTQYF. CDR3 DNA sequence: TGTGCCAGCAGTGCCCTCGCAGCGACAGATACGCAGTATTTT.

This chain links TRBV23-1 with TRBJ2-6, with 8 nucleotides matching TRBD1. TRBV23-1 is classed as an ORF, of uncertain function. Trimming cost V 1 base and J 1 base; bases outside gene matches: 15. The CDR3 runs 21 residues. Here the CDR3 DNA reads TGCGCCAGCAGTCAATACCCCACAATGGACAGGGAGGCTTCTGGGGCCAACGTCCTGACTTTC. Translated: CASSQYPTMDREASGANVLTF.

The CDR3 reads CASSIKGGNTEAFF. The CDR3 DNA reads TGTGCCAGTAGTATTAAGGGAGGGAACACTGAAGCTTTCTTT. V is TRBV19 and J is TRBJ1-1, with no clear D. The CDR3 contains 14 residues. CDR1 LNHDA and CDR2 SQIVND come from the germline V gene (reference sequence). Trimming removed 3 bases at V and 1 base at J, with 9 bases between. Variable domain in full (rest from reference TRBV19 and TRBJ1-1): DGGITQSPKYLFRKEGQNVTLSCEQNLNHDAMYWYRQDPGQGLRLIYYSQIVNDFQKGDIAEGYSVSREKKESFPLTVTSAQKNPTAFYLCASSIKGGNTEAFFGQGTRLTVV.

The chain employs TRBV5-1 and TRBJ2-2; the D gene is possibly TRBD2 (5 bases). This CDR3 contains 15 residues. Germline lookup yields CDR1 SGHRS and CDR2 YFSETQ. V dropped 1 base and J dropped 4 bases, with 11 bases sitting between them. The CDR3 protein is CASSLIEGATGELFF. CDR3 DNA sequence: TGCGCCAGCAGCTTGATCGAGGGAGCCACCGGGGAGCTGTTTTTT.

Details on this clone: Germline is not matched at one junction end, which may reflect a read error. The rearrangement links TRBV6-5 to TRBJ1-2, with 7 positions matching TRBD1. This CDR3 has 14 amino acids. The germline V gene encodes CDR1 MNHEY and CDR2 SVGAGI. The CDR3 region is CASSSLDRVYGYPF. DNA for the CDR3: TGTGCCAGCAGTTCCCTCGACAGGGTCTATGGCTACCCCTTC.

The gene calls are TRBV6-1 and TRBJ1-2; D may be TRBD1 (6 bases). This CDR3 is 14 amino acids long. V was shortened by 2 bases and J by 11 bases, with 18 bases between the two germline ends. Germline CDR1 MNHNS, CDR2 SASEGT. CDR3 amino acids: CASSESLGAGEYTF. The CDR3, as DNA: TGTGCCAGCAGTGAATCCCTCGGGGCAGGGGAGTACACCTTC.

This clone is a singleton in its sample. The V gene is TRBV11-2, the J gene TRBJ2-1; 9 nucleotides agree with TRBD2. CDR3 length: 15 residues. J was trimmed by 7 bases and V by 5 bases; bases with no gene match: 9. The germline V gene encodes CDR1 SGHAT and CDR2 FQNNGV. The CDR3, as DNA: TGTGCCAGCAGCCGGGGGACTAGCAGAAGGAATGAGCAGTTCTTC. It encodes CASSRGTSRRNEQFF.

The chain couples TRBV27 to TRBJ2-1; 9 bases are a match to TRBD2. CDR1 and CDR2 from the germline V gene are MNHEY and SMNVEV (reference sequence). Losses at the gene ends were 4 bases for V and 0 bases for J; bases not matched to a gene: 19. This CDR3 spans 21 amino acids. The DNA of the CDR3 is TGTGCCAGCAGTTCCTCTAGGGTGGGTAGCGGGAGATCACTCTCCTACAATGAGCAGTTCTTC. The encoded protein is CASSSSRVGSGRSLSYNEQFF.

The V and J genes are TRBV6-5 and TRBJ1-1; D call uncertain. This CDR3 has 14 residues. Germline CDR1 and CDR2: MNHEY and SVGAGI. V lost 2 bases and J lost 7, with 14 bases in between. CDR3 bases: TGTGCCAGCAGTTACGCGGGAGGGATCTATGAAGCTTTCTTT. Its protein is CASSYAGGIYEAFF.

The rearrangement uses TRBV28 and TRBJ2-2; 7 nucleotides align to TRBD2. Unmatched junction bases numbered 8, after V lost 2 bases and J lost 2 bases. This CDR3 contains 17 residues. Germline assignment: CDR1 MDHEN and CDR2 SYDVKM. The CDR3 nucleotides read TGTGCCAGCAGTTTAGGGACTATCCATTCAAACACCGGGGAGCTGTTTTTT. It yields the protein CASSLGTIHSNTGELFF.

J is TRBJ2-5 and V is TRBV7-9, with a tentative D call TRBD2 (5 bases). Germline loops: CDR1 SEHNR, CDR2 FQNEAQ (reference sequence). V was clipped by 0 bases and J by 1 base, with 9 bases between them. The CDR3 covers 15 residues. This chain's CDR3 is CASSLAPEAQETQYF. CDR3 in DNA: TGTGCCAGCAGCTTAGCCCCGGAGGCCCAAGAGACCCAGTACTTC.

This rearrangement joins TRBV7-6 to TRBJ2-5, with unresolved D. The J call may be wrong; the DNA end is better matched by TRBJ2-7. Germline CDR1 SGHVS, CDR2 FNYEAQ. This CDR3 spans 15 amino acids. The CDR3 sequence: CASSFLYGYDYEQYF. The CDR3 nucleotides are TGTGCCAGCAGCTTTCTTTATGGGTATGACTACGAGCAGTACTTC.

The chain is built from TRBV2 and TRBJ2-1; 11 bases fit TRBD2. With V trimmed by 6 bases and J by 1 base, 5 bases remained unmatched. This CDR3 spans 16 amino acids. From germline, CDR1 is SNHLY and CDR2 FYNNEI. The CDR3 reads CASRSRLAGSYNEQFF. The CDR3, as DNA: TGTGCCAGCAGGAGTCGACTAGCGGGGTCCTACAATGAGCAGTTCTTC.

This chain uses TRBV9 with TRBJ2-2, with 10 bases that match TRBD2. Unmatched junction bases numbered 7, after V lost 4 bases and J lost 4 bases. Germline V CDR1 and CDR2: SGDLS, YYNGEE. CDR3 size: 16 residues. The CDR3 DNA sequence: TGTGCCAGCAGCTCCTTAGCGGGAGGAGGCACCGGGGAGCTGTTTTTT. Its protein product is CASSSLAGGGTGELFF. Full variable domain (outside the CDR3, taken from reference TRBV9 and TRBJ2-2): DSGVTQTPKHLITATGQRVTLRCSPRSGDLSVYWYQQSLDQGLQFLIQYYNGEERAKGNILERFSAQQFPDLHSELNLSSLELGDSALYFCASSSLAGGGTGELFFGEGSRLTVL.

The J gene is TRBJ2-1, the V gene TRBV6-5; a weak D match, TRBD1 (6 bases). Germline lookup yields CDR1 MNHEY and CDR2 SVGAGI. The CDR3 has 15 residues. Trimming pared 4 bases from V and 3 bases from J, leaving 13 bases between. In DNA form, the CDR3 reads TGTGCCAGCAGTTTTAGACAGGCGTACTACAATGAGCAGTTCTTC. Translation gives CASSFRQAYYNEQFF.

The gene calls are TRBV28 and TRBJ2-7; D perhaps matches TRBD1 (6 bases). The CDR3 is made up of 15 amino acids. Trimming pared 6 bases from V and 2 bases from J, leaving 17 bases between. CDR1 and CDR2 from the germline V gene are MDHEN and SYDVKM. The CDR3 nucleotides are TGTGCCAGCAGCCTAGGGGGTACAAGGGCCTACGAGCAGTACTTC. Translating gives CASSLGGTRAYEQYF.

The DNA for the CDR3 is TGTGCCAGCAGCATGCGGGGGACAGATACGCAGTATTTT. This codes for CASSMRGTDTQYF. This rearrangement joins TRBV28 to TRBJ2-3, with 7 bases identical to TRBD2. The CDR3 contains 13 residues. Losses at the gene ends were 6 bases for V and 3 bases for J; bases not matched to a gene: 3. Germline CDR1 reads MDHEN; CDR2 reads SYDVKM.

This chain joins TRBV28 and TRBJ1-1; possibly TRBD1 for D (5 bases). CDR1 is MDHEN, CDR2 SYDVKM, per germline. The CDR3 runs to 16 residues. Trimming removed 6 bases from V and 2 bases from J, with 19 bases in between. CDR3 region: CASSLTAWGTNTEAFF. DNA of the CDR3: TGTGCCAGCAGCCTAACCGCATGGGGCACCAACACTGAAGCTTTCTTT.